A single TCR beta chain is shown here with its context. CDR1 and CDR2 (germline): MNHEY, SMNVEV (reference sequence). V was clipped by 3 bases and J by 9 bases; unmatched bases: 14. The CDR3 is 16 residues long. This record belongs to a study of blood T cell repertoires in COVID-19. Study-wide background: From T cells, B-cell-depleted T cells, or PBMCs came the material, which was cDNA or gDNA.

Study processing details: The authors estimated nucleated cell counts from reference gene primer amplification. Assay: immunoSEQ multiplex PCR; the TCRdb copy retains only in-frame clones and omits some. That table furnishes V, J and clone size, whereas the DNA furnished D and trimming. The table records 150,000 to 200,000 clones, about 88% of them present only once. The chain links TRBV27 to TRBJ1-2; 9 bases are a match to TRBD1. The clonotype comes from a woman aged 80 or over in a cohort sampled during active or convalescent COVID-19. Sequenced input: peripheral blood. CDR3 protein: CASSLIAGQGSRSYTF. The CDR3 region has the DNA TGTGCCAGCAGTTTGATTGCGGGACAGGGTAGCAGGAGCTACACCTTC.